The 4 T cell receptor beta chains reported below all come from one sample, sequenced in a study of cytomegalovirus exposure and HLA in healthy donors. The PCR contained 60 Vbeta and 13 Jbeta primers. The protocol was immunoSEQ multiplex PCR, while the TCRdb copy is restricted to in-frame clones and leaves out a portion. The sample records around 160,000 clones, approximately 82% being singletons. Source material: PBMCs. The receptors here all came from a male donor in good health and CMV-seronegative.

CDR3 amino acids: CASGLVQGLMDFYNSPLHF. CDR3 nucleotide sequence: TGTGCTAGTGGTTTGGTACAGGGGCTAATGGATTTTTATAATTCACCCCTCCACTTT. The chain combines TRBV12-5 with TRBJ1-6; 7 bases fit TRBD1. Germline V gene sequence: CDR1 LGHNT, CDR2 FRNRAP. V was pared by 0 bases and J by 4 bases, with 12 bases of the junction left unmatched. The CDR3 totals 19 residues.

This clone was counted once. The chain uses TRBV25-1 and TRBJ2-5; 7 bases match TRBD1. The J call is in doubt because the DNA end fits TRBJ2-7 better. Germline assignment: CDR1 MGHDK and CDR2 SYGVNS. CDR3 length equals 14 residues. The CDR3 coding sequence is TGTGCCAGCAGTGACCGGACAGGCGCCTACGAGCAGTACTTC. It yields the protein CASSDRTGAYEQYF.

The chain combines TRBV4-3 with TRBJ2-7; 7 bases are shared with TRBD1. CDR1 and CDR2 from the germline V gene are LGHNA and YSLEER. V gave up 1 base and J gave up 2 bases; unmatched junction bases: 5. The CDR3 covers 15 residues. The CDR3 DNA reads TGCGCCAGCAGCCAAGGATCCCAGGGGGCCTACGAGCAGTACTTC. The encoded protein is CASSQGSQGAYEQYF.

This clone appeared a single time. The J gene is TRBJ1-1, the V gene TRBV4-1; 8 nucleotides line up with TRBD1. This CDR3 region has 16 residues. The V segment lost 3 bases and the J segment 0 bases; nucleotides outside the gene matches: 6. CDR1 is MGHRA, CDR2 YSYEKL, per germline. CDR3 in amino acids: CASSHQTGELNTEAFF. In DNA, the CDR3 is TGCGCCAGCAGCCACCAGACAGGGGAGCTGAACACTGAAGCTTTCTTT.